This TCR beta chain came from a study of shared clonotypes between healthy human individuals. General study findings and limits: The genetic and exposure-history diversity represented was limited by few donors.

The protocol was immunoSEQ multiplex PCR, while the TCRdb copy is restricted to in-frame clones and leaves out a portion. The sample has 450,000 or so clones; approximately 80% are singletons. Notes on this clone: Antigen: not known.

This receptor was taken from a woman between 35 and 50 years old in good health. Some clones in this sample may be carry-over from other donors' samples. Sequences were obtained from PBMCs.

CDR3 DNA sequence: TGTGCCAGCAGCTGGAGGACGGACCCCACAGATACGCAGTATTTT. Its translation: CASSWRTDPTDTQYF. This chain uses TRBV7-2 with TRBJ2-3, with D possibly being TRBD2 (5 bases). This CDR3 is 15 amino acids long. V dropped 4 bases and J dropped 2 bases, with 13 bases sitting between them. Germline V gives CDR1 SGHTA, CDR2 FQGNSA. Filled out from reference TRBV7-2 and TRBJ2-3, the complete variable domain reads GAGVSQSPSNKVTEKGKDVELRCDPISGHTALYWYRQSLGQGLEFLIYFQGNSAPDKSGLPSDRFSAERTGGSVSTLTIQRTQQEDSAVYLCASSWRTDPTDTQYFGPGTRLTVL.